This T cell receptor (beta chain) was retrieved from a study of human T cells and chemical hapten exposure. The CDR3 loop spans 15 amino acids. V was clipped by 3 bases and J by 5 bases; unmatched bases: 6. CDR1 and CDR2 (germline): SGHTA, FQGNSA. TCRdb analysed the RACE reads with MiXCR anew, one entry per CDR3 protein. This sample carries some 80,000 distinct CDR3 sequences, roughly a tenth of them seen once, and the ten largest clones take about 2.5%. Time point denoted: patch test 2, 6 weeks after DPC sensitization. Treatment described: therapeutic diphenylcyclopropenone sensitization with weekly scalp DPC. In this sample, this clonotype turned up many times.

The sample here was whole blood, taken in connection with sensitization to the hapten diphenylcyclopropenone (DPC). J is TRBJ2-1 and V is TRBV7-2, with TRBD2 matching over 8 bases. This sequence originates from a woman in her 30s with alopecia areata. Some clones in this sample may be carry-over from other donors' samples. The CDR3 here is CASSLRTSPDNEQFF. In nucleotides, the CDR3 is TGTGCCAGCAGCTTGAGGACTAGCCCAGACAATGAGCAGTTCTTC.